A selection of T cell receptor beta chains follows, all from one sample in a study of T cells after yellow fever vaccination. TCRdb passed the 5' RACE reads through MiXCR, listing each CDR3 protein once. Here the sample spans hundreds of thousands of distinct CDR3 sequences, less than 20% being singletons. This specimen consisted of PBMCs, obtained 15 days after the yellow fever booster vaccination. These receptors were taken from a man aged 30 to 39 who received the YFV17D yellow fever vaccine. Both conserved end residues are part of each CDR3. D genes are given only for firm matches. Size is stated for part of the rows, as once, few or many counts, or as a class when the clone is expanded.

clone_size | j_call | v_call | d_call | cdr3_aa | cdr3_nt
- | TRBJ2-1 | TRBV20-1 | - | CSARVSGDNEQFF | TGCAGTGCTAGAGTCTCCGGGGACAATGAGCAGTTCTTC
- | TRBJ2-1 | TRBV11-2 | - | CASSRDSELDEQFF | TGTGCCAGCAGCCGGGACTCAGAACTGGATGAGCAGTTCTTC
few | TRBJ2-7 | TRBV10-3 | TRBD1 | CAIQEGQGTEQYF | TGTGCCATCCAGGAGGGACAGGGCACCGAGCAGTACTTC
- | TRBJ2-1 | TRBV7-8 | - | CASRPSGGTYNEQFF | TGTGCCAGCAGGCCGTCTGGCGGAACGTACAATGAGCAGTTCTTC
- | TRBJ2-1 | TRBV7-9 | TRBD2 | CASSFASGSSYNEQFF | TGTGCCAGCAGCTTCGCTAGCGGGAGTTCCTACAATGAGCAGTTCTTC
- | TRBJ2-7 | TRBV6-2/TRBV6-3 | - | CASSYSGHPYEQYF | TGTGCCAGCAGTTACTCGGGACATCCCTACGAGCAGTACTTC
many | TRBJ1-5 | TRBV28 | TRBD1 | CASTTTGGGYQPQHF | TGTGCCAGCACTACGACAGGGGGCGGATATCAGCCCCAGCATTTT
- | TRBJ2-3 | TRBV9 | - | CASSVEGFRTDTQYF | TGTGCCAGCAGCGTAGAGGGATTTCGGACAGATACGCAGTATTTT
- | TRBJ2-5 | TRBV4-3 | TRBD2 | CASSQVGTSGYQETQYF | TGCGCCAGCAGCCAAGTGGGGACTAGCGGGTACCAAGAGACCCAGTACTTC
few | TRBJ2-7 | TRBV6-5 | - | CASSQGHNEQYF | TGTGCCAGCAGCCAGGGCCACAACGAGCAGTACTTC
few | TRBJ1-6 | TRBV20-1 | TRBD1 | CSAPRPTGANSPLHF | TGCAGTGCTCCGCGGCCGACAGGGGCTAATTCACCCCTCCACTTT
few | TRBJ2-7 | TRBV6-2/TRBV6-3 | - | CASSYSGPPYEQYF | TGTGCCAGCAGTTACTCGGGGCCACCCTACGAGCAGTACTTC
- | TRBJ2-7 | TRBV10-3 | - | CAAASFGGNEQYF | TGTGCCGCAGCATCCTTCGGCGGTAACGAGCAGTACTTC
- | TRBJ1-2 | TRBV5-1 | - | CASSLELLTGGGYTF | TGCGCCAGCAGCTTGGAACTCCTGACAGGTGGTGGCTACACCTTC
- | TRBJ2-1 | TRBV28 | TRBD2 | CASSLIAGSNEQFF | TGTGCCAGCAGTTTAATAGCGGGTAGTAATGAGCAGTTCTTC
- | TRBJ2-5 | TRBV11-2 | - | CASSLEAGMETQYF | TGTGCCAGCAGCTTAGAGGCAGGGATGGAGACCCAGTACTTC
- | TRBJ2-1 | TRBV20-1 | - | CSARDSGSAYNEQFF | TGCAGTGCTAGAGATTCCGGGAGCGCCTACAATGAGCAGTTCTTC
few | TRBJ2-1 | TRBV5-1 | TRBD2 | CASSPGLAAEQFF | TGCGCCAGCAGCCCGGGACTAGCGGCAGAGCAGTTCTTC
- | TRBJ1-5 | TRBV4-1 | - | CASSRSDGQPQHF | TGCGCCAGCAGCCGCTCGGATGGTCAGCCCCAGCATTTT
few | TRBJ1-2 | TRBV14 | - | CASSPGGGAPGYTF | TGTGCCAGCAGCCCTGGTGGGGGCGCCCCCGGCTACACCTTC
few | TRBJ2-7 | TRBV5-1 | TRBD2 | CASSREGVHEQYF | TGCGCCAGCAGTAGGGAGGGAGTCCACGAGCAGTACTTC
- | TRBJ2-3 | TRBV9 | - | CASSEGGDGTDTQYF | TGTGCCAGCAGCGAGGGGGGAGATGGAACAGATACGCAGTATTTT
few | TRBJ1-1 | TRBV29-1 | - | CSVRRGADTEAFF | TGCAGCGTTAGAAGGGGAGCGGACACTGAAGCTTTCTTT
- | TRBJ2-2 | TRBV15 | - | CANSRDTGELFF | TGTGCCAACAGCAGAGACACCGGGGAGCTGTTTTTT
few | TRBJ2-7 | TRBV6-5 | TRBD2 | CASSYSAPGTIPYEQYF | TGTGCCAGCAGTTACTCGGCCCCCGGGACTATTCCCTACGAGCAGTACTTC
- | TRBJ2-3 | TRBV7-2 | - | CASSWSGGLSTDTQYF | TGTGCCAGCAGCTGGAGTGGGGGACTCAGCACAGATACGCAGTATTTT
- | TRBJ2-7 | TRBV6-5 | - | CASSGSYYEQYF | TGTGCCAGCTCCGGGTCGTACTACGAGCAGTACTTC
many | TRBJ2-1 | TRBV2 | TRBD2 | CASSMTSGRANEQFF | TGTGCCAGCAGCATGACTAGCGGGAGGGCCAATGAGCAGTTCTTC
- | TRBJ2-6 | TRBV6-1 | - | CASSEAFGFFSASSGANVLTF | TGTGCCAGCAGTGAAGCTTTTGGGTTTTTCTCAGCAAGCTCTGGGGCCAACGTCCTGACTTTC
- | TRBJ1-6 | TRBV9 | TRBD1 | CASSVEDRVISPLHF | TGTGCCAGCAGCGTAGAGGACAGGGTAATCTCACCCCTCCACTTT
- | TRBJ1-4 | TRBV12-3/TRBV12-4 | - | CASESGEKLFF | TGTGCCAGCGAGTCGGGGGAAAAACTGTTTTTT
- | TRBJ2-2 | TRBV6-2/TRBV6-3 | - | CASSYSRNTGELFF | TGTGCCAGCAGTTACTCGAGGAACACCGGGGAGCTGTTTTTT
- | TRBJ2-5 | TRBV27 | TRBD2 | CASSPAPSGRAGTQYF | TGTGCCAGCTCCCCTGCCCCCAGCGGGAGGGCCGGGACCCAGTACTTC
- | TRBJ2-4 | TRBV12-3/TRBV12-4 | - | CASSSKAGLSKNIQYF | TGTGCCAGCAGTTCTAAAGCAGGCCTTTCCAAAAACATTCAGTACTTC
- | TRBJ2-1 | TRBV7-2 | - | CASSLAGARHNEQFF | TGTGCCAGCAGCTTAGCGGGAGCGAGGCACAATGAGCAGTTCTTC
- | TRBJ2-1 | TRBV10-2 | TRBD1 | CASMKTGGEKYDEQFF | TGCGCCAGCATGAAGACAGGGGGGGAAAAGTACGATGAGCAGTTCTTC
- | TRBJ2-5 | TRBV11-2 | - | CASSPTEQETQYF | TGTGCCAGCAGCCCAACAGAGCAAGAGACCCAGTACTTC
few | TRBJ2-5 | TRBV10-3 | - | CAISASSEETQYF | TGTGCCATCAGTGCCTCATCTGAAGAGACCCAGTACTTC
- | TRBJ2-7 | TRBV20-1 | - | CSATQVYGEQYF | TGCAGTGCAACCCAGGTCTATGGTGAGCAGTACTTC
few | TRBJ2-1 | TRBV5-1 | TRBD2 | CASSFAGAYEQFF | TGCGCCAGCAGCTTCGCGGGAGCCTATGAGCAGTTCTTC
- | TRBJ2-1 | TRBV10-3 | TRBD1 | CAISSRTGETYNEQFF | TGTGCCATCAGTTCTAGGACAGGCGAGACCTACAATGAGCAGTTCTTC
- | TRBJ2-7 | TRBV30 | - | CAWKGGGVEQYF | TGTGCCTGGAAGGGCGGGGGCGTAGAGCAGTACTTC
- | TRBJ2-7 | TRBV20-1 | - | CSARGLGGYEQYF | TGCAGTGCTAGAGGACTAGGCGGATACGAGCAGTACTTC
few | TRBJ2-7 | TRBV7-9 | - | CASSNLTVYEQYF | TGTGCCAGCAGCAACCTGACCGTATACGAGCAGTACTTC
- | TRBJ2-1 | TRBV7-2 | TRBD2 | CASSITSGRKNEQFF | TGTGCCAGCAGCATTACTAGCGGGAGGAAAAATGAGCAGTTCTTC
- | TRBJ2-1 | TRBV29-1 | - | CSVSRVLYNEQFF | TGCAGCGTTTCAAGGGTACTTTACAATGAGCAGTTCTTC
- | TRBJ2-3 | TRBV7-8 | TRBD2 | CASSLSGRTTDTQYF | TGTGCCAGCAGCCTCAGCGGGAGGACCACAGATACGCAGTATTTT
few | TRBJ2-2 | TRBV6-4 | - | CASSDSGVSGELFF | TGTGCCAGCAGTGACTCCGGAGTTTCCGGGGAGCTGTTTTTT
- | TRBJ2-7 | TRBV5-1 | - | CASSLRGAATYEQYF | TGCGCCAGCAGCTTGCGGGGAGCCGCCACCTACGAGCAGTACTTC
once | TRBJ2-1 | TRBV6-1 | TRBD2 | CASRGTSSSYNEQFF | TGTGCCAGCAGAGGGACTAGCAGCTCCTACAATGAGCAGTTCTTC
few | TRBJ2-1 | TRBV20-1 | TRBD2 | CSAYSGRSYNEQFF | TGCAGTGCTTATAGCGGGCGGTCCTACAATGAGCAGTTCTTC
few | TRBJ2-1 | TRBV7-2 | - | CASSPGRVHNEQFF | TGTGCCAGCAGCCCCGGCCGGGTCCACAATGAGCAGTTCTTC
- | TRBJ1-2 | TRBV6-1 | - | CASSEYYGYTF | TGTGCCAGCAGTGAATACTATGGCTACACCTTC
- | TRBJ2-5 | TRBV15 | TRBD2 | CATSVGSTSAPRGTQYF | TGTGCCACCAGCGTTGGTTCTACTAGCGCTCCAAGAGGGACCCAGTACTTC
few | TRBJ2-1 | TRBV5-1 | TRBD2 | CASSLSGIGSYNEQFF | TGCGCCAGCAGCCTTAGCGGGATCGGCTCCTACAATGAGCAGTTCTTC
few | TRBJ2-3 | TRBV12-3/TRBV12-4 | - | CASTLGLDTQYF | TGTGCCAGCACCCTTGGCCTTGATACGCAGTATTTT